Shown below are 14 T cell receptor beta chains from a single sample sequenced in a study of cytomegalovirus exposure and HLA in healthy donors. It was with 60 Vbeta and 13 Jbeta primers that the PCR ran. Profiling relied on immunoSEQ multiplex PCR, and the TCRdb table lists in-frame clones only, not all of them. This sample has roughly 180,000 clones; around 80% occur once, and the top ten carry over 2%. The specimen was PBMCs. Every receptor here comes from a woman in her thirties in good health and CMV-seropositive.

V usage is TRBV28 and J usage is TRBJ2-7; TRBD1 matches 8 bases. The CDR3 runs 14 residues. Trimming took 2 bases from V and 10 from J; bases not matched to a gene: 10. Germline V CDR1 and CDR2: MDHEN, SYDVKM. The CDR3 here is CASSLPGTGFRQYF. CDR3 DNA sequence: TGTGCCAGCAGTTTACCCGGGACAGGATTTAGACAGTACTTC.

A remark on this clone: In the same sample, other DNA sequences code for this CDR3. The chain carries TRBV9 and TRBJ1-5, with a possible D match to TRBD1 (5 bases). The germline V and J ends were trimmed by 0 bases and 2 bases, with 6 bases remaining between them. Looked up from germline, CDR1 is SGDLS and CDR2 is YYNGEE. The CDR3 is made up of 14 amino acids. This chain's CDR3 is CASSVEGGNQPQHF. Written as DNA, the CDR3 is TGTGCCAGCAGCGTAGAAGGGGGCAATCAGCCCCAGCATTTT.

The gene calls are TRBV4-2 and TRBJ1-1; tentative D call: TRBD1 (5 bases). Germline CDR1 LGHNA, CDR2 YNFKEQ. Trimming removed 4 bases at V and 1 base at J, with 10 bases between. This CDR3 comprises 14 residues. The CDR3, as DNA: TGTGCCAGCAGCCTCGCACAGGCGAACACTGAAGCTTTCTTT. Protein sequence: CASSLAQANTEAFF.

The chain carries TRBV27 and TRBJ1-6, with no clear D. In germline, CDR1 is MNHEY, CDR2 SMNVEV (reference sequence). This CDR3 comprises 14 residues. V lost 5 bases, J lost 5 bases, and 10 bases lay in between. DNA for the CDR3: TGTGCCAGCAGTCCCTGGCAAGATAATTCACCCCTCCACTTT. Its protein product is CASSPWQDNSPLHF.

The chain combines TRBV7-3 with TRBJ2-1, with D perhaps matching TRBD2 (6 bases). V shed 2 bases and J shed 5 bases, with 10 bases lying between them. This CDR3 contains 14 residues. From germline, CDR1 is SGHTA and CDR2 FQGTGA. The CDR3 DNA follows: TGTGCCAGCAGCTTACGTTGGGGGGACAATGAGCAGTTCTTC. As protein: CASSLRWGDNEQFF.

The chain couples TRBV7-8 to TRBJ1-3, with a weak D call TRBD1 (6 bases). CDR3 length equals 13 residues. With 3 bases removed from V and 6 bases from J, the gap between germline ends came to 9 bases. In germline, CDR1 is SGHVS, CDR2 FQNEAQ. Here the CDR3 reads CASSFSGVNTIYF. The CDR3 DNA reads as TGTGCCAGCAGCTTCTCAGGGGTAAACACCATATATTTT. The entire variable domain, with the rest obtained from reference TRBV7-8 and TRBJ1-3, is as follows: GAGVSQSPRYKVAKRGQDVALRCDPISGHVSLFWYQQALGQGPEFLTYFQNEAQLDKSGLPSDRFFAERPEGSVSTLKIQRTQQEDSAVYLCASSFSGVNTIYFGEGSWLTVV.

This chain links TRBV11-2 with TRBJ2-3; 13 bases align to TRBD2. The J segment lost 4 bases and the V segment lost 7 bases, leaving 8 bases of the junction unmatched. The CDR3 runs 16 residues. CDR1 is SGHAT, CDR2 FQNNGV, per germline. The CDR3 protein is CASTQWGLAGSDTQYF. The CDR3 nucleotides are TGTGCCAGCACACAATGGGGACTAGCGGGGTCAGATACGCAGTATTTT.

The V and J genes are TRBV12-1 and TRBJ1-2; the D call of TRBD1 is as the table states it, not checked on the DNA. TRBV12-1 is listed as a pseudogene. The CDR3 is 15 residues long. The CDR3 spells CASSLRTGGRYGYTF. For the CDR3, the DNA is TGTGCCAGCAGCCTTAGGACAGGGGGAAGGTATGGCTACACCTTC.

The chain recombines TRBV7-2 with TRBJ2-1, with TRBD2 identical over 8 bases. Trimming cost V 5 bases and J 0 bases; bases outside gene matches: 3. The CDR3 extends over 15 amino acids. Germline V gene sequence: CDR1 SGHTA, CDR2 FQGNSA. The DNA of the CDR3 is TGTGCCAGCAGCGGAAGCGGGAGCTCCTACAATGAGCAGTTCTTC. Protein product: CASSGSGSSYNEQFF.

To note about this clone: Distinct nucleotide sequences in the sample also encode this CDR3. V is TRBV5-4 and J is TRBJ2-5; D is possibly TRBD2 (5 bases). Germline CDR1 and CDR2: SGHNT and YYREEE (reference sequence). This CDR3 contains 15 residues. Trimming removed 5 bases from V and 1 base from J, with 15 bases in between. The CDR3 here is CASSPASWSQETQYF. In DNA, the CDR3 is TGTGCCAGCAGTCCGGCTAGCTGGAGCCAAGAGACCCAGTACTTC.

The chain carries TRBV4-3 and TRBJ1-1, with no clear D. The CDR3 covers 14 residues. Trimming removed 3 bases at V and 5 bases at J, with 13 bases between. CDR1 LGHNA and CDR2 YSLEER come from the germline V gene. The CDR3 DNA is TGCGCCAGCAGCCATTTTCAAGGAGGGACTGAAGCTTTCTTT. Encoded protein: CASSHFQGGTEAFF.

Details on this clone: Other DNA sequences from this sample encode an identical CDR3 as well. The chain combines TRBV5-1 with TRBJ2-7, with 7 bases that match TRBD2. Germline V gene data show CDR1 as SGHRS and CDR2 as YFSETQ. The junction had 3 bases not matched to a gene; V was cut back by 0 bases and J by 3 bases. The CDR3 has 14 residues. The CDR3 DNA reads TGCGCCAGCAGCTTGGGGGGGGGTAACTACGAGCAGTACTTC. Translated, it gives CASSLGGGNYEQYF.

The chain couples TRBV6-4 to TRBJ1-1, with D possibly TRBD1 on 5 matching bases. Between the trimmed V and J ends, which lost 0 bases and 4 bases, there was a span of 15 bases. CDR3 length: 16 residues. Germline V gives CDR1 MRHNA, CDR2 SNTAGT. The CDR3 protein is CASSDSLEGRGTEAFF. The CDR3 nucleotides read TGTGCCAGCAGTGACTCTTTAGAGGGGAGGGGCACTGAAGCTTTCTTT.

This clone was detected a few times. This sequence joins TRBV7-9 and TRBJ2-1, with TRBD2 as a possible D gene (8 bases). CDR3 size: 15 residues. CDR1 is SEHNR and CDR2 is FQNEAQ in the germline V gene (reference sequence). The V end lost 1 base, the J end lost 8 bases, and 15 bases lay between the germline ends. The CDR3 DNA follows: TGTGCCAGCAGCTTAGGGTCGGGAGGGGGCGATGAGCAGTTCTTC. Its protein is CASSLGSGGGDEQFF.